Sequencing of this T cell receptor (beta chain) was carried out in a study of T cell repertoires in cytomegalovirus infection. Overall study context: Both recently identified HLA-C-restricted and well-studied HLA-B-restricted CMV epitopes were used in the study. Regarding the study as a whole: Ex vivo, HLA-C-restricted CMV-specific TCR beta clonotypes prevailed over the rest of the response.

TCRdb fed the reads into MiXCR, producing one record per CDR3 protein. This sample has under 350,000 distinct CDR3 sequences; around 20% occur once, and the top ten carry roughly 19%. Notes on this clonotype: Its specificity is unknown.

This material consisted of cultured PBMCs, taken from culture after CMV antigen stimulation. This sequence was found in a human donor in good health (CMV status not recorded). Some clones in this sample may be carry-over from other donors' samples.

The CDR3 bases are TGCAGTGCTAGGACAGGGACGAAGATGAGCTACACCTTC. Translation: CSARTGTKMSYTF. The chain employs TRBV20-1 and TRBJ1-2; 7 bases line up with TRBD1. Germline CDR1 reads DFQATT; CDR2 reads SNEGSKA (reference sequence). The V and J ends lost 3 bases and 9 bases, in that order; junction bases with no gene match: 10. The CDR3 length is 13 residues.